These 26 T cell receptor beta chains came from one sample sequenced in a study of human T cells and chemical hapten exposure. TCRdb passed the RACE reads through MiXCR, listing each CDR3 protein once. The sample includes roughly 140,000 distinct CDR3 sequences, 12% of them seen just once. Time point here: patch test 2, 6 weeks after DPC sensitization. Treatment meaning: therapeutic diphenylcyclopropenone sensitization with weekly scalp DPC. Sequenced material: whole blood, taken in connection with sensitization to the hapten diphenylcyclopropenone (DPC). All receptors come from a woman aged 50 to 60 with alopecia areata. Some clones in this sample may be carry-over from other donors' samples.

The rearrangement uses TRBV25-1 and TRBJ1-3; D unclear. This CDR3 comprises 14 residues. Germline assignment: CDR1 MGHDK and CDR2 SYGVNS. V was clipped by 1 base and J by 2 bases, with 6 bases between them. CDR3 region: CASSESETGNTIYF. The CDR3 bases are TGTGCCAGCAGTGAATCCGAGACTGGAAACACCATATATTTT.

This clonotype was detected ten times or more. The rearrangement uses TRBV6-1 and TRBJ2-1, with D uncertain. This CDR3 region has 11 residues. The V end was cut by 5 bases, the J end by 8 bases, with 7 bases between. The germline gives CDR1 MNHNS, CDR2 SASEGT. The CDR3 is CASSLVYEQFF. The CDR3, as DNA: TGTGCCAGCAGTTTAGTATATGAGCAGTTCTTC.

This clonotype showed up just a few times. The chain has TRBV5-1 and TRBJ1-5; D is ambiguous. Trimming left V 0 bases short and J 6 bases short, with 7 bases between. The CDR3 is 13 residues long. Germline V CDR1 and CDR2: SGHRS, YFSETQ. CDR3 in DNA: TGCGCCAGCAGCTTGGAATCCGGTCAGCCCCAGCATTTT. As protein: CASSLESGQPQHF.

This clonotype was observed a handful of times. The CDR3 loop reads CASSYPRDSWMNTEAFF. Written as DNA, the CDR3 is TGTGCCAGCAGTTACCCCAGGGACAGCTGGATGAACACTGAAGCTTTCTTT. The chain has TRBV6-2 or TRBV6-3 and TRBJ1-1; the match to TRBD1 covers 7 bases. The V gene's germline CDR1 is MNHEY and CDR2 SVGEGT. Trimming at V came to 2 bases and at J to 0 bases, leaving 9 bases not matched to a gene. The CDR3 extends over 17 amino acids.

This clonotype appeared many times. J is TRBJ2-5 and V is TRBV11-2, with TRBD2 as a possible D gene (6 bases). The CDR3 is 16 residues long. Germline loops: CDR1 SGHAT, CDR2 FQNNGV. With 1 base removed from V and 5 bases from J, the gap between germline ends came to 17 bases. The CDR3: CASSLGVSGVEETQYF. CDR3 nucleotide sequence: TGTGCCAGCAGCTTAGGAGTCTCGGGGGTTGAGGAGACCCAGTACTTC.

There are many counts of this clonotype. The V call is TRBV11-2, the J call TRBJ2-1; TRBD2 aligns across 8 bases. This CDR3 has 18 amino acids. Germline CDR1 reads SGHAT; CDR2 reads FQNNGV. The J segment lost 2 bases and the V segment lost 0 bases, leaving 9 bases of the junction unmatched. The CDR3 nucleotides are TGTGCCAGCAGCTTAGATTCGGGGGGGAGCTTCGCCTACAATGAGCAGTTCTTC. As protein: CASSLDSGGSFAYNEQFF.

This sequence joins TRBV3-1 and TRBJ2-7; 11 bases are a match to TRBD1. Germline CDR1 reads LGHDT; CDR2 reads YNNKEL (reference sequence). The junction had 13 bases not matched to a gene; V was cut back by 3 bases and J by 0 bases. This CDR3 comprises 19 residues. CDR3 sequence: CASSHTGTGGTASSYEQYF. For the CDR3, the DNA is TGTGCCAGCAGCCATACCGGGACAGGGGGGACTGCCAGCTCCTACGAGCAGTACTTC.

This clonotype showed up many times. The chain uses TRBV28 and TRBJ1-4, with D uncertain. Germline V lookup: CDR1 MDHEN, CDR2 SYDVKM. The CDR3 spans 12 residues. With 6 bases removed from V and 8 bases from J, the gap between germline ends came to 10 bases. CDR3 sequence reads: CASRSAREKLFF. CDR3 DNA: TGTGCCAGCAGATCCGCTAGGGAAAAACTGTTTTTT.

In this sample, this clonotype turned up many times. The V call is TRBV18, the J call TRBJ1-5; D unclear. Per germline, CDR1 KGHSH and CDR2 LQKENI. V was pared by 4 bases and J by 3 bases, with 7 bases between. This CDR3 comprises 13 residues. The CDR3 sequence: CASSQRVNQPQHF. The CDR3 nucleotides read TGTGCCAGCTCACAGAGGGTCAATCAGCCCCAGCATTTT.

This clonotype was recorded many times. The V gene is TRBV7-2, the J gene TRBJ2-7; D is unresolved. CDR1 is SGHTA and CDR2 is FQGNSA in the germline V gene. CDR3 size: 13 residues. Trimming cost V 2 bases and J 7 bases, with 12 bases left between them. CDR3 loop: CASSLSVDHEQYF. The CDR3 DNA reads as TGTGCCAGCAGCTTATCCGTGGATCATGAGCAGTACTTC.

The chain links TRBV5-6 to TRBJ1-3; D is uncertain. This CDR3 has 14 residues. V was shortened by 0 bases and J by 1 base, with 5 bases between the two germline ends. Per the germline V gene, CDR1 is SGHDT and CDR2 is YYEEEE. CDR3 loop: CASSLGASGNTIYF. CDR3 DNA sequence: TGTGCCAGCAGCTTGGGTGCTTCTGGAAACACCATATATTTT.

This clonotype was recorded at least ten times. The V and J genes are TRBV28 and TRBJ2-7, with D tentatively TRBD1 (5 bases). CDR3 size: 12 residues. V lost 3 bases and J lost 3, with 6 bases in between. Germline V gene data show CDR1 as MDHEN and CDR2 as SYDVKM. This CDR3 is CASSFQGYEQYF. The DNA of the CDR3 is TGTGCCAGCAGTTTTCAGGGCTACGAGCAGTACTTC.

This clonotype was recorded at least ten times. The CDR3 nucleotides read TGTGCCAGCAGCTTAGTCGGGAATCAGCCCCAGCATTTT. This translates into CASSLVGNQPQHF. The chain carries TRBV7-2 and TRBJ1-5, with D uncertain. The CDR3 extends over 13 amino acids. CDR1 and CDR2 from the germline V gene are SGHTA and FQGNSA. Trimming shortened V by 1 base and J by 4 bases, and 5 bases separated the two germline ends.

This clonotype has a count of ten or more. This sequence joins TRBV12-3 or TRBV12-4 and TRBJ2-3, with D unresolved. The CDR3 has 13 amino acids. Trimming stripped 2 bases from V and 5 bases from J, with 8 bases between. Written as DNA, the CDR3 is TGTGCCAGCAGTTTAACATCGGTAGATACGCAGTATTTT. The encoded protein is CASSLTSVDTQYF.

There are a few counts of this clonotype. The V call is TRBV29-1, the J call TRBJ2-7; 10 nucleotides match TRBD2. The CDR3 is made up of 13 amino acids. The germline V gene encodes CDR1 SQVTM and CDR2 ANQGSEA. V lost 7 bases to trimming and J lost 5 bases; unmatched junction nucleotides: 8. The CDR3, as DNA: TGCAGCGGGCGGCCTAGCGGGAGTCACGAGCAGTACTTC. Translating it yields CSGRPSGSHEQYF.

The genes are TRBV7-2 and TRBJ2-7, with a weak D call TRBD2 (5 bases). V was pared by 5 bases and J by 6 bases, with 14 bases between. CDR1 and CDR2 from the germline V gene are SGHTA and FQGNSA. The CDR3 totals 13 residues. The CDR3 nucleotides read TGTGCCAGCAGCGTCACTAGGGTAGCCGAGCAGTACTTC. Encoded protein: CASSVTRVAEQYF.

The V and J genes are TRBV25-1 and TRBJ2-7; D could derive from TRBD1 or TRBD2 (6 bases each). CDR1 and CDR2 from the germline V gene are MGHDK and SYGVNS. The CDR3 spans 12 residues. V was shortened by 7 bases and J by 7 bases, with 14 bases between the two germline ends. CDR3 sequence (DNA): TGTGCCAGCAACGGGGGCATGAGGGAGCAGTACTTC. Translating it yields CASNGGMREQYF.

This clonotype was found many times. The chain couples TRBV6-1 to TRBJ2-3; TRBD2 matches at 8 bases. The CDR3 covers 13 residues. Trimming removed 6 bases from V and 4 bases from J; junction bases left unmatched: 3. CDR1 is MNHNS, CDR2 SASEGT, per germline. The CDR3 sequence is CASRAGVPDTQYF. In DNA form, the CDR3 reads TGTGCCAGCAGAGCGGGAGTTCCAGATACGCAGTATTTT.

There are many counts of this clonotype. CDR3 sequence reads: CASSPGQGALNQPQHF. In DNA, the CDR3 is TGTGCCAGCTCGCCGGGACAGGGGGCGCTCAATCAGCCCCAGCATTTT. This chain links TRBV18 with TRBJ1-5, with TRBD1 matching over 12 bases. V dropped 6 bases and J dropped 3; count of bases not matched to a gene: 6. CDR1 and CDR2 (germline): KGHSH, LQKENI. The CDR3 consists of 16 residues.

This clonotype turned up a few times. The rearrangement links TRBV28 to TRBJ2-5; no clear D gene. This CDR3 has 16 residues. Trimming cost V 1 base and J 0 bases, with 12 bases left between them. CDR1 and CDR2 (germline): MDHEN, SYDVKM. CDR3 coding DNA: TGTGCCAGCAGTTTATCAGGAAGATCGTACCAAGAGACCCAGTACTTC. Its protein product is CASSLSGRSYQETQYF.

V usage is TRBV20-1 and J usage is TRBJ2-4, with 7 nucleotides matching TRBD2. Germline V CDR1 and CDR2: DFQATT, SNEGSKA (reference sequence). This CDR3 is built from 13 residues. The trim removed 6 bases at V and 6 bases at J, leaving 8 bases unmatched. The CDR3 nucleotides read TGCAGTGCCCATCCTAGCGGACGAAACATTCAGTACTTC. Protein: CSAHPSGRNIQYF.

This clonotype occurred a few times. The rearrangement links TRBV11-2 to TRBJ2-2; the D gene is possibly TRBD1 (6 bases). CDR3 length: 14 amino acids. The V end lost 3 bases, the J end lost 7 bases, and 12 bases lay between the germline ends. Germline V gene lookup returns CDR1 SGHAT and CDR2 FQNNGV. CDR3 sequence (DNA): TGTGCCAGCAGCTTCAGGGGAAGAGGCGGGGAGCTGTTTTTT. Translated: CASSFRGRGGELFF.

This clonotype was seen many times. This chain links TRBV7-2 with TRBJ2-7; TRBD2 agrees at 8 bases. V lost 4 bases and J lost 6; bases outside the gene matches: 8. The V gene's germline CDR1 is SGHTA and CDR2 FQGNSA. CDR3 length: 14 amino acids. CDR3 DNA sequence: TGTGCCAGCAGCTCGGGACTAGTACCCTTCGAGCAGTACTTC. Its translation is CASSSGLVPFEQYF.

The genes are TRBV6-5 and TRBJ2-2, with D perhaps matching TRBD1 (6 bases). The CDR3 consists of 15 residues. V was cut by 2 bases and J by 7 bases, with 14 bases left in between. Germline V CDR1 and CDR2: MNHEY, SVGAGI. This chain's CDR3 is CASSYNRERGGELFF. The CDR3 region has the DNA TGTGCCAGCAGTTACAACAGGGAGAGGGGCGGGGAGCTGTTTTTT.

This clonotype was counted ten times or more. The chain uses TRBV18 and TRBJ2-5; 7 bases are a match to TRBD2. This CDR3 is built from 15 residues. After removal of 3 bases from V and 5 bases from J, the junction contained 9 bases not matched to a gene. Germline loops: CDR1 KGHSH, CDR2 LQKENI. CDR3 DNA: TGTGCCAGCTCACCTGAGGCGGGAGCCGCCGAGACCCAGTACTTC. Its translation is CASSPEAGAAETQYF.

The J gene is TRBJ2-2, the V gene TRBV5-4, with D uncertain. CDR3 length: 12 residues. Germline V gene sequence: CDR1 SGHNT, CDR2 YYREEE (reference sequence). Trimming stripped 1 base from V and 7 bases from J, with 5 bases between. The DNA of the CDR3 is TGTGCCAGCAGCTTGTCGGTCGGGGAGCTGTTTTTT. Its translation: CASSLSVGELFF.